This T cell receptor beta chain was sequenced in a study of human versus mouse CDR3 diversity and MHC coevolution. The CDR3 totals 16 residues. V trimming: 4 bases; J trimming: 4 bases; junction bases outside the gene matches: 6. The germline V gene encodes CDR1 PRHDT and CDR2 FYEKMQ (reference sequence). In regard to this clone: Its antigen is not known.

Sorting isolated naive CD4 T cells lacking CD45RO and expressing CD62L. Findings and caveats of the study: Clonal inequality was lowest in most of the three human donors. On average, humans showed more CDR3 deletions and insertions than mice.

Libraries were prepared by immunoSEQ multiplex PCR; TCRdb keeps only in-frame clonotypes and omits some of them. The sample holds approximately 81,000 clones, just under 95% seen once. The sample consisted of naive CD4+ T cells from blood. The subset here: CD45RO-negative CD62L-positive naive CD4 T cells. The chain couples TRBV13 to TRBJ1-4; TRBD1 agrees at 10 bases. The clonotype was recovered from a person aged 30 to 69 in good health. The CDR3 bases are TGTGCCAGCAGCTCGTTCGGACAGGGGGTTAATGAAAAACTGTTTTTT. It encodes CASSSFGQGVNEKLFF.